This TCR beta chain was obtained from a study of PD-1 blockade in mismatch repair-deficient tumors. Profiled with immunoSEQ multiplex PCR; TCRdb holds only in-frame clones, not every one. The data show about 25,000 clones, with roughly 83% seen just once and approximately 3.1% held by the top ten. Mismatch repair deficiency was confirmed in all patients, by PCR or immunohistochemistry. The germline V gene encodes CDR1 SGHAT and CDR2 FQDESV (reference sequence). The CDR3 extends over 15 amino acids. The ends lost 5 bases at V and 5 bases at J; junction bases unmatched: 11. Sequenced material: PBMCs, taken before pembrolizumab treatment. The origin of this receptor is an adult with mismatch repair-deficient cancer. The chain recombines TRBV11-1 with TRBJ2-7, with 8 nucleotides matching TRBD1. CDR3 coding DNA: TGTGCCAGCAGCGCCGGGGGACAGGTGTTCCACGAGCAGTACTTC. As protein: CASSAGGQVFHEQYF.